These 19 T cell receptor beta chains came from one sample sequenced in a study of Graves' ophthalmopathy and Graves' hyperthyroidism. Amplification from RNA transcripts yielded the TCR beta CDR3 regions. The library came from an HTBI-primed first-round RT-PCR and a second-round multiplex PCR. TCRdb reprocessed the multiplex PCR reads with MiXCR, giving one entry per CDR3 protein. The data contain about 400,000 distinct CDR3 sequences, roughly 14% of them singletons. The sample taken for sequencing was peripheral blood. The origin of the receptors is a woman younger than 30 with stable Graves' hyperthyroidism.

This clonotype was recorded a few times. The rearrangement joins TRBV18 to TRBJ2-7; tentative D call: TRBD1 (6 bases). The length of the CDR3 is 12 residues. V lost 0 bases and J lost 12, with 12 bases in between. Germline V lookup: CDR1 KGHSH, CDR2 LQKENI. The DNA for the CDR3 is TGTGCCAGCTCACCACCGTCAGGGGACGCGTACTTC. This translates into CASSPPSGDAYF.

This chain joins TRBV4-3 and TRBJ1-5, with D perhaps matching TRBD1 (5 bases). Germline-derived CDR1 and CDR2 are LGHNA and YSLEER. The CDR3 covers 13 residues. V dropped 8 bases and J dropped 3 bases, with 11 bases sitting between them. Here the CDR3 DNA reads TGCGCCAGCTCGGGACGGAACAATCAGCCCCAGCATTTT. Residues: CASSGRNNQPQHF.

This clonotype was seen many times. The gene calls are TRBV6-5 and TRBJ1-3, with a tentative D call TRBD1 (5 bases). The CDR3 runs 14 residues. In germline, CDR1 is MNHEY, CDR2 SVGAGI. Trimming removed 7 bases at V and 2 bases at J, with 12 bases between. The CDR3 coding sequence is TGTGCCAGCAAGGCAGGGTTTACTGGAAACACCATATATTTT. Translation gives CASKAGFTGNTIYF.

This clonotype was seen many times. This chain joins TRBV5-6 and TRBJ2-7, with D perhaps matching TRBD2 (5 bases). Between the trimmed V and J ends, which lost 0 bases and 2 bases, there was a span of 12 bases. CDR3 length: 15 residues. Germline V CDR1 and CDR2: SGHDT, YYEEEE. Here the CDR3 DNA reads TGTGCCAGCAGCTTGGCCGGGGAAGACCCCTACGAGCAGTACTTC. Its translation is CASSLAGEDPYEQYF.

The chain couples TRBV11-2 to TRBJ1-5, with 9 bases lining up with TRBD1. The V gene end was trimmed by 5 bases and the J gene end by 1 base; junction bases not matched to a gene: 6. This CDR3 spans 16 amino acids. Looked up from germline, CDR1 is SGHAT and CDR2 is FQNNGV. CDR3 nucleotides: TGTGCCAGCAGCGGATACAGGGGGCGAAGCAATCAGCCCCAGCATTTT. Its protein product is CASSGYRGRSNQPQHF.

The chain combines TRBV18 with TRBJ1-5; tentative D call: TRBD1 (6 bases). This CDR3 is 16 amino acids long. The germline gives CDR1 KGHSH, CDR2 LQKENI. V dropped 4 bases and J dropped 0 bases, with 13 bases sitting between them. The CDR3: CASSRQGLHSNQPQHF. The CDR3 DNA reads TGTGCCAGCTCACGTCAGGGGCTACATAGCAATCAGCCCCAGCATTTT.

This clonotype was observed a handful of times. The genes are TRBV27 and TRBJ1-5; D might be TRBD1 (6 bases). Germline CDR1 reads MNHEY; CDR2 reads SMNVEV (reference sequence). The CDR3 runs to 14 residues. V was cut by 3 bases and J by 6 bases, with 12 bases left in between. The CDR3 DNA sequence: TGTGCCAGCAGTTTTACAGGGAACGGTCAGCCCCAGCATTTT. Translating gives CASSFTGNGQPQHF.

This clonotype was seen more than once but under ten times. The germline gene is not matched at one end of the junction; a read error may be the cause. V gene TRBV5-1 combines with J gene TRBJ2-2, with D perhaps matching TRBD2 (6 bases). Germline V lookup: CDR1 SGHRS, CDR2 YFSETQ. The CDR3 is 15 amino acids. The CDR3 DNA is TGCGCCAGCAGCCCCGACACGTCGAACACCGGGGGGCTGTTTTTT. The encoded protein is CASSPDTSNTGGLFF.

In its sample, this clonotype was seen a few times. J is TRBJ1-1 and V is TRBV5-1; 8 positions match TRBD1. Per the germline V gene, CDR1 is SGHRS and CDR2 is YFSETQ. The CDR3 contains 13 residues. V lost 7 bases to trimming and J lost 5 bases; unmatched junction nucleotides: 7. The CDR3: CASQGALGTEAFF. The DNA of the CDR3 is TGCGCCAGCCAGGGGGCTCTGGGAACTGAAGCTTTCTTT. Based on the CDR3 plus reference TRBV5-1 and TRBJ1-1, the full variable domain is KAGVTQTPRYLIKTRGQQVTLSCSPISGHRSVSWYQQTPGQGLQFLFEYFSETQRNKGNFPGRFSGRQFSNSRSEMNVSTLELGDSALYLCASQGALGTEAFFGQGTRLTVV.

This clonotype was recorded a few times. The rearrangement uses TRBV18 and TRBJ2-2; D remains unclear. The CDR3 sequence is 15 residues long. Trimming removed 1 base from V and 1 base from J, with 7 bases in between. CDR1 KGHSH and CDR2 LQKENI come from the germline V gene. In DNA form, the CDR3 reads TGTGCCAGCTCACCACAACACCTGAACACCGGGGAGCTGTTTTTT. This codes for CASSPQHLNTGELFF.

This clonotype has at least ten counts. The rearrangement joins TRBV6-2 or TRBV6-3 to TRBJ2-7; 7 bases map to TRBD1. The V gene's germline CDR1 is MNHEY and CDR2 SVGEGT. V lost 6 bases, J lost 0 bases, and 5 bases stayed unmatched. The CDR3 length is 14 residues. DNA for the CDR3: TGTGCCAGCAGCCCCGGGACAGACTCCTACGAGCAGTACTTC. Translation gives CASSPGTDSYEQYF.

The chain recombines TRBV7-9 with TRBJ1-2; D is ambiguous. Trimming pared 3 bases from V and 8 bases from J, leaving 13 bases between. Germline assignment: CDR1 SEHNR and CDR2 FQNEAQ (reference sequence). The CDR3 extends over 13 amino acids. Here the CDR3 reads CASSFKGSGGYTF. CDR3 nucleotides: TGTGCCAGCAGCTTCAAAGGGAGTGGGGGCTACACCTTC.

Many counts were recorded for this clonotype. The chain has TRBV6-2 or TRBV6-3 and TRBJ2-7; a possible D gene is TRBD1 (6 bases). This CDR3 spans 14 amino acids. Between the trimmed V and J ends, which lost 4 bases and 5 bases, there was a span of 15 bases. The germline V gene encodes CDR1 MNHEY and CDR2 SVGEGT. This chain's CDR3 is CASSLSGTNNEQYF. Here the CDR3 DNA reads TGTGCCAGCAGTTTGTCCGGGACAAACAACGAGCAGTACTTC.

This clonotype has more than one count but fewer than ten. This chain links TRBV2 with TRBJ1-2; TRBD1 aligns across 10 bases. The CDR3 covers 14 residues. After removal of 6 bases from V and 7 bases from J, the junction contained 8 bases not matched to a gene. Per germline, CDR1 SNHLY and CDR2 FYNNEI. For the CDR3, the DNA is TGTGCCAGCAGCATTCGTTGGACAGGGGGTGGCTACACCTTC. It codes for CASSIRWTGGGYTF.

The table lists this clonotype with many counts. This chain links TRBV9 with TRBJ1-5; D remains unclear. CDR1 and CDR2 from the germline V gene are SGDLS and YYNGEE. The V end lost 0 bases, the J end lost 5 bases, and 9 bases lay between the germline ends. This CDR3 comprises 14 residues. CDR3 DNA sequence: TGTGCCAGCAGCGTAGGTGTTCTCGATCAGCCCCAGCATTTT. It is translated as CASSVGVLDQPQHF. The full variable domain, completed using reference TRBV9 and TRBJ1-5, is DSGVTQTPKHLITATGQRVTLRCSPRSGDLSVYWYQQSLDQGLQFLIQYYNGEERAKGNILERFSAQQFPDLHSELNLSSLELGDSALYFCASSVGVLDQPQHFGDGTRLSIL.

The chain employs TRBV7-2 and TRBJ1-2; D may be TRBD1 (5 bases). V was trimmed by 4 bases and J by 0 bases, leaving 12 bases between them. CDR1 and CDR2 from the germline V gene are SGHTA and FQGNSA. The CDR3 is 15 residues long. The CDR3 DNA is TGTGCCAGCAGCTCCCGACAGACTTCTAACTATGGCTACACCTTC. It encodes CASSSRQTSNYGYTF.

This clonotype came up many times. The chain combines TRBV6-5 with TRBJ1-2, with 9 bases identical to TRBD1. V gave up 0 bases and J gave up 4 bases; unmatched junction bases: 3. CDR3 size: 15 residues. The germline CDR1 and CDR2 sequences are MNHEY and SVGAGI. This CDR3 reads CASSYSPGQGYGYTF. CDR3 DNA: TGTGCCAGCAGTTACTCTCCGGGACAGGGCTATGGCTACACCTTC.

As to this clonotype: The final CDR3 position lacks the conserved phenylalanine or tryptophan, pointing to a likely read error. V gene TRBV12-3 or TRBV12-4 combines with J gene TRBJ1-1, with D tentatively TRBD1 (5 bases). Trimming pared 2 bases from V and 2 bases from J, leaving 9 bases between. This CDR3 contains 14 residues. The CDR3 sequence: CASSLWGLNTEAFL. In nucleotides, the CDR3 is TGTGCCAGCAGTTTATGGGGCCTTAACACTGAAGCTTTCCTT.

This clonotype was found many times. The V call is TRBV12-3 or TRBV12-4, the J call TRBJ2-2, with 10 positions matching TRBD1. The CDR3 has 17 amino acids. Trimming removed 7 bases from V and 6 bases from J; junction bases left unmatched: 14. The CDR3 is CASILLGWDRGSGELFF. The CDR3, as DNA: TGTGCCAGCATCTTATTGGGGTGGGACAGGGGATCCGGGGAGCTGTTTTTT.